This T cell receptor beta chain was profiled in a study of T cell repertoires in cytomegalovirus infection. This CDR3 is 12 amino acids long. Trimming shortened V by 2 bases and J by 7 bases, and 8 bases separated the two germline ends. Notes on the study in general: The ex vivo response showed dominance by HLA-C-restricted CMV-specific TCR beta clonotypes. CMV carriers with the relevant HLA were identified by cumulative public TCR beta family frequency.

TCRdb reanalysed the reads using MiXCR and keeps one entry per CDR3 protein. The table includes 150,000 to 200,000 distinct CDR3 sequences, 14% detected once. To note about this clonotype: Its antigen is not known.

The chain carries TRBV12-3 or TRBV12-4 and TRBJ1-1; D is perhaps TRBD1 (6 bases). The receptor was derived from a human donor in good health (CMV status not recorded). Some clones in this sample may be carry-over from other donors' samples. Source material: PBMCs. CDR3 bases: TGTGCCAGCAGTTTACCACAGGGTGAAGCTTTCTTT. Residues: CASSLPQGEAFF.